This T cell receptor (beta chain) derives from a study of T cells in Graves' hyperthyroidism and ophthalmopathy. This CDR3 region has 15 residues. Germline V gene lookup returns CDR1 KGHDR and CDR2 SFDVKD. Trimming took off 2 bases at V and 8 bases at J, with 15 bases between the two ends. TCR beta CDR3 region amplification was performed from RNA transcripts. RT-PCR in the first round (using the HTBI primer set) targeted the TCR CDR3. TCRdb re-analysed the multiplex PCR reads in MiXCR, keeping a single row per CDR3 protein. The sample holds a few hundred thousand distinct CDR3 sequences, roughly 15% seen once.

Sequencing was performed on blood. The rearrangement joins TRBV24-1 to TRBJ2-1; possibly TRBD1 for D (6 bases). The origin of this receptor is a woman aged 60 to 75 with Graves' ophthalmopathy. The CDR3 here is CATSDSDQGIDEQFF. In DNA form, the CDR3 reads TGTGCCACCAGTGATTCTGATCAGGGGATTGATGAGCAGTTCTTC.